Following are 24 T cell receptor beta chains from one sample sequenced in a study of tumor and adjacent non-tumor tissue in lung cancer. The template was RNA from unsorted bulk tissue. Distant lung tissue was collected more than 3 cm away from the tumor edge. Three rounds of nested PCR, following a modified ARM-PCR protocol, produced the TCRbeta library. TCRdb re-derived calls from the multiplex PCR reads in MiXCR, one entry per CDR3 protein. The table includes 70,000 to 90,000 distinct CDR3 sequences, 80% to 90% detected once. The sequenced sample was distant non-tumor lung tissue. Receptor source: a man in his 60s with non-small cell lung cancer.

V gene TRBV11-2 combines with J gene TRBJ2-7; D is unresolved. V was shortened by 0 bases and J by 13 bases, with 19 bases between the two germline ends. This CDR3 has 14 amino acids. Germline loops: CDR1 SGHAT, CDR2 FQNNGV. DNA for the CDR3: TGTGCCAGCAGCTTAGACGGAAGTCCCTACGGGCAATACTTC. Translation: CASSLDGSPYGQYF. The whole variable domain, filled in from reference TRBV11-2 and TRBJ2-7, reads EAGVAQSPRYKIIEKRQSVAFWCNPISGHATLYWYQQILGQGPKLLIQFQNNGVVDDSQLPKDRFSAERLKGVDSTLKIQPAKLEDSAVYLCASSLDGSPYGQYFGPGTRLTVT.

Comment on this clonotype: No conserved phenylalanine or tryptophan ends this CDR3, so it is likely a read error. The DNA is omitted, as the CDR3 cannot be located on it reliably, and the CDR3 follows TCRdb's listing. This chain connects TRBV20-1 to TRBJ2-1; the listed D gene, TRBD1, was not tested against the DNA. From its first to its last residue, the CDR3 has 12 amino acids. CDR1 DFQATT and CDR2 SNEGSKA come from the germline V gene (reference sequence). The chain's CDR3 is CSAHPKGVERFV.

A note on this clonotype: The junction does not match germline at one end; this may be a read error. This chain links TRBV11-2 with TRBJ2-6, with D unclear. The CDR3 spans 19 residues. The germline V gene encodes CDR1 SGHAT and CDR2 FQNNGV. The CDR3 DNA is TGTGCCAGCAGCTTAATTCCAAAGGTCAGGCCCTCTGAGGCCAACGTCCTGACTTTC. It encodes CASSLIPKVRPSEANVLTF. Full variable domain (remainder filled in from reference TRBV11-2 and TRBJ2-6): EAGVAQSPRYKIIEKRQSVAFWCNPISGHATLYWYQQILGQGPKLLIQFQNNGVVDDSQLPKDRFSAERLKGVDSTLKIQPAKLEDSAVYLCASSLIPKVRPSEANVLTFGAGSRLTVL.

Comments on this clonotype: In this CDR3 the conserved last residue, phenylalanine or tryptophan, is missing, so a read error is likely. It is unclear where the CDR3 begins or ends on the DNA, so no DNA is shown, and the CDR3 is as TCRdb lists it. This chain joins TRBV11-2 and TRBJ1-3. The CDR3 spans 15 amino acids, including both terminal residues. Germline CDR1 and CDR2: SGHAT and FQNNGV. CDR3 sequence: CASSLGDGPGNTVYL.

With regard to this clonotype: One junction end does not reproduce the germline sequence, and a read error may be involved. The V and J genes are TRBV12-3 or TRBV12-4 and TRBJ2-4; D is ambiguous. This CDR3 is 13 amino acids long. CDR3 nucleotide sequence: TGTGCCGGCAGTCCCCTGCTTCACGGCATTCAGTACTTC. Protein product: CAGSPLLHGIQYF.

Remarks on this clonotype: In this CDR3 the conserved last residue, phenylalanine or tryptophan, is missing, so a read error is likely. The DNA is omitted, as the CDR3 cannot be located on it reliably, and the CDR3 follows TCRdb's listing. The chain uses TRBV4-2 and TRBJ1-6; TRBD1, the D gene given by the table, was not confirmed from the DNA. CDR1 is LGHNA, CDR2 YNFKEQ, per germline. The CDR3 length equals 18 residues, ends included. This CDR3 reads CASSHSLGTGLGNSPLYI.

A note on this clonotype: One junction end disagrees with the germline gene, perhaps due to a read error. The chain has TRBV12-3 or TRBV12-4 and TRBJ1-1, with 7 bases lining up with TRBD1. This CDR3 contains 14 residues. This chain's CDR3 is CASTTGEGCTGAFF. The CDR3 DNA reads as TGTGCCAGCACTACAGGGGAGGGCTGTACTGGAGCTTTCTTT.

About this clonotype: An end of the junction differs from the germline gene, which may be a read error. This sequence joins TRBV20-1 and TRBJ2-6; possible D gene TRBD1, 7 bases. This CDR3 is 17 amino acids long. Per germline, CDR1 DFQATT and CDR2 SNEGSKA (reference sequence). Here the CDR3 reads CGARDAGQTSGANVLTF. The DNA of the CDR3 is TGCGGTGCTAGAGATGCGGGACAGACCTCTGGGGCCAACGTCCTGACTTTC.

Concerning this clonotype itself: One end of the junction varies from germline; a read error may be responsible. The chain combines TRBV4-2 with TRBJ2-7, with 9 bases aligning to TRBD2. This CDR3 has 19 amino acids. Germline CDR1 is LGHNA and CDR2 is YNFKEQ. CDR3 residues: CASRQDRHPTSGWTYEQYF. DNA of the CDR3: TGTGCCAGCAGGCAAGACCGACACCCCACTAGCGGGTGGACCTACGAGCAGTACTTC.

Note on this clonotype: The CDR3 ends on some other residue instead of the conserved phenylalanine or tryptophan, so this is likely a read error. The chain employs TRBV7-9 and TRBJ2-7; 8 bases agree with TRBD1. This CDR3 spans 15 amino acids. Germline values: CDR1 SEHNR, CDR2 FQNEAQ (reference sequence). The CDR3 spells CVSSLRQGNSWEQYL. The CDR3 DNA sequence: TGTGTCAGCAGCTTACGACAGGGGAATTCGTGGGAGCAGTACCTC.

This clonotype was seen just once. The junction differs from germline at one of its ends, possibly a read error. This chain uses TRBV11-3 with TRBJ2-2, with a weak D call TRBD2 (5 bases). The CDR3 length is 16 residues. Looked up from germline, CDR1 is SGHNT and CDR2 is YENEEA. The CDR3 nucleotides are TGTGCCAGCAGCTTAGGTATCATTACGAACACCGGGAAGCTGTTTTTT. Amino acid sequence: CASSLGIITNTGKLFF.

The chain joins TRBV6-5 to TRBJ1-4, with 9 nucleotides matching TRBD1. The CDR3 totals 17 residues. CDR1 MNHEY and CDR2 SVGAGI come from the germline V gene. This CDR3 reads CVSSPRTGTGRFEKLFF. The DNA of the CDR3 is TGTGTTAGCAGTCCGCGGACCGGGACAGGGAGATTTGAAAAACTGTTTTTT.

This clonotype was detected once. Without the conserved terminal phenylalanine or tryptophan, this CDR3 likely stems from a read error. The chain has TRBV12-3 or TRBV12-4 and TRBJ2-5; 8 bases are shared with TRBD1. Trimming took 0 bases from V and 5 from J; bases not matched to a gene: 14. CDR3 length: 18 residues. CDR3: CASSLAVFGTGIRETQYY. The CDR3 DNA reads TGTGCCAGCAGTTTAGCAGTTTTCGGGACAGGAATACGGGAGACCCAGTACTAC.

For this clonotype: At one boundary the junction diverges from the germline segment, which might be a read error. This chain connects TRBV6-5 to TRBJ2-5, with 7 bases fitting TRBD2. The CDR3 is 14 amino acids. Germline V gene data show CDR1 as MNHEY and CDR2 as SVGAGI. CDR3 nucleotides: TGTTCCAGTAGAGATACCGGGACTGCGGGGGCCCAGTACTTC. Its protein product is CSSRDTGTAGAQYF.

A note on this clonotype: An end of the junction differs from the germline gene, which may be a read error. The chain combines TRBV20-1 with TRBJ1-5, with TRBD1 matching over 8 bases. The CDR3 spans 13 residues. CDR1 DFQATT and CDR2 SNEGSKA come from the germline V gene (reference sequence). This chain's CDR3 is CIARAQGEQPQHF. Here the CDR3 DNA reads TGCATTGCTAGAGCACAGGGGGAGCAGCCCCAGCATTTT.

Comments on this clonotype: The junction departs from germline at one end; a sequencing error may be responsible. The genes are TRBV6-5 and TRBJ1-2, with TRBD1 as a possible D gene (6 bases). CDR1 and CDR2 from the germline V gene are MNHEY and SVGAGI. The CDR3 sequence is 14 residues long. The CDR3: CASSPRQAKYGYTF. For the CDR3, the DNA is TGTGCCAGCAGTCCTCGACAGGCTAAATATGGATACACCTTC.

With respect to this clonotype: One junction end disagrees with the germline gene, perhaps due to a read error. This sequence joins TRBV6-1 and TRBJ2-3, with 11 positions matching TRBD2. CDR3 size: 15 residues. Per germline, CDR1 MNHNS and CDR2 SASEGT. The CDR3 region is CASSEVLAGADKQYF. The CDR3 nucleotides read TGTGCCAGCAGTGAAGTACTAGCGGGGGCAGATAAGCAGTATTTT.

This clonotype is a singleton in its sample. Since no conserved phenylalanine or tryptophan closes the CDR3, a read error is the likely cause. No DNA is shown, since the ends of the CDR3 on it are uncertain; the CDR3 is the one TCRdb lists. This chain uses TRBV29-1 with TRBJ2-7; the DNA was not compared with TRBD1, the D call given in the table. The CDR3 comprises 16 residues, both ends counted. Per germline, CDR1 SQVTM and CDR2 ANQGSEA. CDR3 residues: CSFQTRTGGEEDEQCL.

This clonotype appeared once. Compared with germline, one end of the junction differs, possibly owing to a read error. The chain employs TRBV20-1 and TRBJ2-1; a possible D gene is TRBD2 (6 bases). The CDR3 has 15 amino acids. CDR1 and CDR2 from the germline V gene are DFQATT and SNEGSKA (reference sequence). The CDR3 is CSADSVGGPWNDQFF. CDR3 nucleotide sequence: TGCAGTGCTGACTCAGTGGGGGGACCGTGGAATGATCAGTTCTTC.

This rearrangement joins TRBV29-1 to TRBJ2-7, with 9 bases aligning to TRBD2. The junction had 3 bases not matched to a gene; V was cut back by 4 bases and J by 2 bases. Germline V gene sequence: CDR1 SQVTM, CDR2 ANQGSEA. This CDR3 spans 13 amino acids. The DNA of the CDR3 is TGCAGCGTTGCAGGGACTAGCCCCTACGAGCAGTACTTC. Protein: CSVAGTSPYEQYF.

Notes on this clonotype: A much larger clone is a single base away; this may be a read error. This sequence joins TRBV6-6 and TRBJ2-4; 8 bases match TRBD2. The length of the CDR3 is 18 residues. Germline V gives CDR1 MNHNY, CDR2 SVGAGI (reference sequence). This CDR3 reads CAGSPRGVGEPTKNIQYF. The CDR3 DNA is TGTGCCGGCAGCCCGCGGGGGGTGGGGGAGCCCACCAAAAACATTCAGTACTTC.

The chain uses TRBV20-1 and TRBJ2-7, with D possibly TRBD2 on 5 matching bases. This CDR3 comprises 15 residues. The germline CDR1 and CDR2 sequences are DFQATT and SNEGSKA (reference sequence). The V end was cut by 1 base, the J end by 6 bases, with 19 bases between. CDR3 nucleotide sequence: TGCAGTGCTAGAGGCGGTGGCGGGCTGTTGAGCGAGCAGTACTTC. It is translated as CSARGGGGLLSEQYF.

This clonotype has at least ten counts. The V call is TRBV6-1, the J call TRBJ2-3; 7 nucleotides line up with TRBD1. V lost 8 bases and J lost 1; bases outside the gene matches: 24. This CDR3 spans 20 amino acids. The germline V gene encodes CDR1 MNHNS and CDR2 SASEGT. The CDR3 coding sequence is TGTGCCAGCCTGAGTAAGGGGGCAGTGGTGGGGGCCTTGGGCACAGATACGCAGTATTTT. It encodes CASLSKGAVVGALGTDTQYF.

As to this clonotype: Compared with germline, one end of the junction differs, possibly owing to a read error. CDR3 sequence reads: CGSSYPYGNTQAFF. Written as DNA, the CDR3 is TGTGGCAGTAGTTACCCCTACGGGAACACTCAAGCTTTCTTT. The chain employs TRBV6-2 or TRBV6-3 and TRBJ1-1; D not certain. The CDR3 is 14 amino acids. Germline V CDR1 and CDR2: MNHEY, SVGEGT.